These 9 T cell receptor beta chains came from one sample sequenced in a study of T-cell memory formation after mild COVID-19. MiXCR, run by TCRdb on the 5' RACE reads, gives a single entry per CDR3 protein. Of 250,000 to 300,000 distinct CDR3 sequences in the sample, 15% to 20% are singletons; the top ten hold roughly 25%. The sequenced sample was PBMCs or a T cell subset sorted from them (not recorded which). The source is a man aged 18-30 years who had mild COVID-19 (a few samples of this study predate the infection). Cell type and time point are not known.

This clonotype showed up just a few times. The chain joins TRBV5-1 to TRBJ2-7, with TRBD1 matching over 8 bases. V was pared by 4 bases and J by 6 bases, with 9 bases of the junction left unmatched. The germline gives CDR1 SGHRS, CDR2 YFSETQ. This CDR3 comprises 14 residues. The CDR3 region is CASSPWTGWSEQYF. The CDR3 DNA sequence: TGCGCCAGCAGCCCCTGGACAGGGTGGAGCGAGCAGTACTTC.

The CDR3 region is CASSQDGTGTAYNEQFF. CDR3 bases: TGTGCCAGCAGCCAAGATGGGACCGGGACAGCGTACAATGAGCAGTTCTTC. The rearrangement links TRBV4-2 to TRBJ2-1, with TRBD1 matching 7 bases. The trim removed 0 bases at V and 4 bases at J, leaving 9 bases unmatched. Germline V gene lookup returns CDR1 LGHNA and CDR2 YNFKEQ. The length of the CDR3 is 17 residues.

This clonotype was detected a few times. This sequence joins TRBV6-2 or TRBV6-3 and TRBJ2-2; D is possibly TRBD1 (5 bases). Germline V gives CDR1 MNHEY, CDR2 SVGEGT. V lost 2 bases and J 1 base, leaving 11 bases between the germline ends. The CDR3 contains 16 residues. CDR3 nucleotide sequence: TGTGCCAGCAGTTACCGGGCAGGGCTGAACACCGGGGAGCTGTTTTTT. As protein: CASSYRAGLNTGELFF.

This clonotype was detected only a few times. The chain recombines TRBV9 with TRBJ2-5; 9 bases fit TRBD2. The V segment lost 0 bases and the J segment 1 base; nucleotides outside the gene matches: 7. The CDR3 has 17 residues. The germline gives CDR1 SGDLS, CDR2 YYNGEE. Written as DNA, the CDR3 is TGTGCCAGCAGCGTAGGGGGTAGCGGGGGCTCCCAAGAGACCCAGTACTTC. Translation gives CASSVGGSGGSQETQYF.

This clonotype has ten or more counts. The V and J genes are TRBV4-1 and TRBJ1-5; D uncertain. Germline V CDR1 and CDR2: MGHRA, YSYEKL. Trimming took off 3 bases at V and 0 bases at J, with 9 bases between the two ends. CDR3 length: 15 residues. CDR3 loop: CASSQRHVSNQPQHF. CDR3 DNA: TGCGCCAGCAGCCAGAGACACGTTAGCAATCAGCCCCAGCATTTT.

The CDR3 reads CSASGQQGVTGELFF. For the CDR3, the DNA is TGCAGTGCTAGTGGACAGCAAGGGGTCACCGGGGAGCTGTTTTTT. The V gene is TRBV20-1, the J gene TRBJ2-2; a weak D match, TRBD1 (6 bases). Germline CDR1 is DFQATT and CDR2 is SNEGSKA (reference sequence). This CDR3 has 15 residues. Trimming cost V 3 bases and J 4 bases, with 15 bases left between them.

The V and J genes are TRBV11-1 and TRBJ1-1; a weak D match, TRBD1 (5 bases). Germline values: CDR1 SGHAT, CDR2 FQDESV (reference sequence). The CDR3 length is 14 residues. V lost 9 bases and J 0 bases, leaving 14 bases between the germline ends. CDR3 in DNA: TGTGCCAGTCGGGACCGGAATATGAACACTGAAGCTTTCTTT. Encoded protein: CASRDRNMNTEAFF.

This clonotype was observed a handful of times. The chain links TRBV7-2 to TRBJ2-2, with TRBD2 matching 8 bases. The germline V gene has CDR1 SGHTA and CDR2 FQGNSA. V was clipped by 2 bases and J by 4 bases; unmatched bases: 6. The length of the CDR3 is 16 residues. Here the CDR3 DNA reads TGTGCCAGCAGCTTACAGGGACTAGGGCGCACCGGGGAGCTGTTTTTT. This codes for CASSLQGLGRTGELFF.

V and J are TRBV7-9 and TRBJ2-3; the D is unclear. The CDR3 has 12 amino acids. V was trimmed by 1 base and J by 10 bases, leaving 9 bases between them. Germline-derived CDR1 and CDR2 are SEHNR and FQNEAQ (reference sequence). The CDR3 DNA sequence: TGTGCCAGCAGCTTAGAGGCCGGGTCGCAGTATTTT. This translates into CASSLEAGSQYF.